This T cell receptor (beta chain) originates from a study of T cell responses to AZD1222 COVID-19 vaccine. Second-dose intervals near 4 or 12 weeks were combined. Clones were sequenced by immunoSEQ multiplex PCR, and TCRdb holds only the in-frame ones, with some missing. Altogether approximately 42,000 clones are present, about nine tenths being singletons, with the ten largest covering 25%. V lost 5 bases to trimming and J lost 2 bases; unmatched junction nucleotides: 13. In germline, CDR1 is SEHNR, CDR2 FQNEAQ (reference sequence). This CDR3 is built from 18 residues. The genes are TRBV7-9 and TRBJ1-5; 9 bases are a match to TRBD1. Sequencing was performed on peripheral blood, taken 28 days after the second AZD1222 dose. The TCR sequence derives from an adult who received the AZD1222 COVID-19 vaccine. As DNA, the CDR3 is TGTGCCAGCAGCCCCGGGACAGGGCCGGTGGGGGGCAATCAGCCCCAGCATTTT. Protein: CASSPGTGPVGGNQPQHF.